Listed here are 27 T cell receptor beta chains from one sample, sequenced in a study of low-dose radiotherapy and immunotherapy resistance in tumors. Primers targeting TRAV and TRBV primed first-strand cDNA, covering alpha and beta chains. TCR amplification ran roughly 20 PCR cycles using constant-region and V-primer adapter primers. From the reads, TCRdb called clonotypes with MiXCR, one entry per CDR3 protein. The sample has 40,000 or so distinct CDR3 sequences; about a fifth are singletons. Time point indicated: after trial treatment. The sample's treatment: LDRT plus nivolumab, ipilimumab, low-dose cyclophosphamide and aspirin (RACIN trial). Sequenced here: PBMCs, sampled after low-dose radiotherapy plus immunotherapy. The source of these receptors is a female donor with ovarian cancer.

This clonotype was detected many times. The CDR3 reads CASSLESVNEQFF. CDR3 in DNA: TGCGCCAGCAGCTTGGAGTCAGTCAATGAGCAGTTCTTC. J is TRBJ2-1 and V is TRBV5-1; D gene uncertain. The germline V gene encodes CDR1 SGHRS and CDR2 YFSETQ. V was trimmed by 0 bases and J by 6 bases, leaving 7 bases between them. CDR3 length equals 13 residues.

This clonotype occurred many times. The V call is TRBV11-2, the J call TRBJ1-2, with D perhaps matching TRBD1 (6 bases). The CDR3 is made up of 15 amino acids. CDR1 and CDR2 from the germline V gene are SGHAT and FQNNGV. V lost 5 bases and J 2 bases, leaving 15 bases between the germline ends. The CDR3 DNA reads TGTGCCAGCAGCCAGACAGGTGGTACGAACTATGGCTACACCTTC. The encoded protein is CASSQTGGTNYGYTF.

This clonotype showed up just once. The chain links TRBV5-4 to TRBJ1-2; no clear D gene. The V and J ends lost 0 bases and 7 bases respectively, with 7 bases between them. Germline CDR1 reads SGHNT; CDR2 reads YYREEE (reference sequence). The CDR3 totals 12 residues. In DNA form, the CDR3 reads TGTGCCAGCAGCTTGGGCAACAGTGGCTACACCTTC. Translating gives CASSLGNSGYTF.

This clonotype was detected many times. The V and J genes are TRBV2 and TRBJ2-2, with 10 bases that match TRBD2. Trimming took 6 bases from V and 3 from J; bases not matched to a gene: 4. Looked up from germline, CDR1 is SNHLY and CDR2 is FYNNEI. This CDR3 comprises 15 residues. CDR3 sequence: CASRAAGGYTGELFF. The CDR3 DNA is TGTGCCAGCAGGGCAGCGGGGGGGTACACCGGGGAGCTGTTTTTT.

Many counts were recorded for this clonotype. The J gene is TRBJ2-3, the V gene TRBV2; D might be TRBD2 (5 bases). Looked up from germline, CDR1 is SNHLY and CDR2 is FYNNEI. The length of the CDR3 is 14 residues. V gave up 9 bases and J gave up 0 bases, with 13 bases separating them. The CDR3 sequence is CASKGDWSTDTQYF. In DNA, the CDR3 is TGTGCCAGTAAGGGAGATTGGAGCACAGATACGCAGTATTTT.

The CDR3 coding sequence is TGTGCCAGCAGGGTCCCCTTGGAAAACACTGAAGCTTTCTTT. Its translation: CASRVPLENTEAFF. The chain recombines TRBV28 with TRBJ1-1; no reliable D call. The CDR3 sequence is 14 residues long. CDR1 and CDR2 from the germline V gene are MDHEN and SYDVKM. V shed 6 bases and J shed 2 bases, with 13 bases lying between them.

This clonotype appeared many times. The CDR3 spells CATRQDQGSWETQYF. The DNA of the CDR3 is TGTGCCACCCGCCAAGATCAGGGAAGCTGGGAGACCCAGTACTTC. The V call is TRBV6-2 or TRBV6-3, the J call TRBJ2-5, with D possibly being TRBD1 (5 bases). This CDR3 contains 15 residues. V lost 10 bases and J 5 bases, leaving 23 bases between the germline ends. Germline CDR1 reads MNHEY; CDR2 reads SVGEGT.

This clonotype was counted many times. The rearrangement joins TRBV5-4 to TRBJ2-2, with TRBD1 matching 7 bases. Germline V lookup: CDR1 SGHNT, CDR2 YYREEE (reference sequence). The CDR3 covers 15 residues. With V trimmed by 4 bases and J by 0 bases, 3 bases remained unmatched. CDR3 coding DNA: TGTGCCAGCAGCCCCGGGACAGCGAACACCGGGGAGCTGTTTTTT. It encodes CASSPGTANTGELFF.

The V call is TRBV2, the J call TRBJ2-1, with D possibly matching TRBD2 (5 bases). V was cut by 6 bases and J by 4 bases, with 13 bases left in between. The CDR3 has 14 amino acids. The germline V gene encodes CDR1 SNHLY and CDR2 FYNNEI. CDR3 bases: TGTGCCAGCAGCCCCATTACTAGTTACAATGAGCAGTTCTTC. It is translated as CASSPITSYNEQFF.

About this clonotype: A read error is the likely source, as a far larger clone sits one nucleotide away. This chain uses TRBV5-1 with TRBJ2-5, with D perhaps given as TRBD1 or TRBD2 (5 bases each). CDR1 and CDR2 (germline): SGHRS, YFSETQ. This CDR3 has 15 amino acids. Between the trimmed V and J ends, which lost 4 bases and 10 bases, there was a span of 23 bases. The CDR3 coding sequence is TGCGCCAGCAGCGACTGGCCCGGGACCGCCTACGACCAGTACTTC. It translates to CASSDWPGTAYDQYF.

This clonotype has at least ten counts. The V call is TRBV5-1, the J call TRBJ2-1, with a tentative D call TRBD1 (5 bases). The CDR3 spans 15 residues. Germline CDR1 reads SGHRS; CDR2 reads YFSETQ. Trimming stripped 6 bases from V and 0 bases from J, with 13 bases between. The chain's CDR3 is CASTGRAFSYNEQFF. CDR3 bases: TGCGCCAGCACGGGCAGGGCTTTCTCCTACAATGAGCAGTTCTTC.

The chain couples TRBV6-1 to TRBJ2-1, with 12 bases that match TRBD2. The V gene's germline CDR1 is MNHNS and CDR2 SASEGT. V shed 9 bases, J shed 3 bases, and the junction held 9 bases outside the gene matches. The CDR3 is made up of 16 amino acids. CDR3 sequence reads: CASDNRTSGIYNEQFF. The CDR3 bases are TGTGCCAGTGACAACCGGACTAGCGGGATCTACAATGAGCAGTTCTTC.

At least ten counts were recorded for this clonotype. The chain uses TRBV12-3 or TRBV12-4 and TRBJ1-6; D not certain. The V and J ends lost 1 base and 10 bases respectively, with 14 bases between them. This CDR3 comprises 15 residues. The CDR3 DNA reads TGTGCCAGCAGTTTAGACGGCCTAGGAGGGTCACCCCTCCACTTT. It translates to CASSLDGLGGSPLHF.

About this clonotype itself: This is likely an artifact of a read error, given a far larger clone one base away. The chain joins TRBV13 to TRBJ2-7; 7 bases agree with TRBD2. CDR1 PRHDT and CDR2 FYEKMQ come from the germline V gene (reference sequence). V gave up 4 bases and J gave up 7 bases; unmatched junction bases: 16. CDR3 length equals 16 residues. In DNA, the CDR3 is TGTGCCAGCAGCTCCGGGGAGGGGCAGTCCTACAATGAGCAGTACTTC. Residues: CASSSGEGQSYNEQYF.

This clonotype was observed at least ten times. V is TRBV19 and J is TRBJ1-1; 8 nucleotides align to TRBD1. This CDR3 is built from 16 residues. V lost 7 bases to trimming and J lost 0 bases; unmatched junction nucleotides: 10. From germline, CDR1 is LNHDA and CDR2 SQIVND (reference sequence). In nucleotides, the CDR3 is TGTGCCAGTATGGGGGACAGGTTGATCATGAACACTGAAGCTTTCTTT. Its translation: CASMGDRLIMNTEAFF.

This clonotype was seen at least ten times. The rearrangement uses TRBV12-3 or TRBV12-4 and TRBJ2-1; D not certain. The germline V and J ends were trimmed by 3 bases and 4 bases, with 10 bases remaining between them. The CDR3 is 14 amino acids. Written as DNA, the CDR3 is TGTGCCAGCAGTTTGGGGTCGGAATACAATGAGCAGTTCTTC. Amino acid sequence: CASSLGSEYNEQFF.

This chain connects TRBV28 to TRBJ2-7; D is tentatively TRBD1 or TRBD2 (7 bases each). The germline V and J ends were trimmed by 5 bases and 2 bases, with 13 bases remaining between them. CDR3 length equals 14 residues. The germline gives CDR1 MDHEN, CDR2 SYDVKM. The DNA for the CDR3 is TGTGCCAGCAGTAGCGGGGACAGAGCCTACGAGCAGTACTTC. Its translation: CASSSGDRAYEQYF. Based on the CDR3 plus reference TRBV28 and TRBJ2-7, the full variable domain is DVKVTQSSRYLVKRTGEKVFLECVQDMDHENMFWYRQDPGLGLRLIYFSYDVKMKEKGDIPEGYSVSREKKERFSLILESASTNQTSMYLCASSSGDRAYEQYFGPGTRLTVT.

Concerning this clonotype itself: This probably arose from a read error, given a far larger clone one base away. The V call is TRBV11-2, the J call TRBJ2-1; TRBD1 aligns across 9 bases. The CDR3 sequence is 14 residues long. V shed 5 bases, J shed 10 bases, and the junction held 9 bases outside the gene matches. Germline CDR1 is SGHAT and CDR2 is FQNNGV. CDR3 bases: TGTGCCAGCAGCCAACCGGGACAGGGTGACGAGCAGTTCTTC. This codes for CASSQPGQGDEQFF.

The chain uses TRBV7-6 and TRBJ2-1; D is ambiguous. In germline, CDR1 is SGHVS, CDR2 FNYEAQ. Deletions cut 1 base from V and 3 bases from J, with 7 bases between. CDR3 length equals 14 residues. DNA for the CDR3: TGTGCCAGCAGCTTAGGTATTAGCTACAATGAGCAGTTCTTC. Amino acids: CASSLGISYNEQFF.

Many counts were recorded for this clonotype. This chain uses TRBV5-5 with TRBJ2-5; weak D call: TRBD1 (5 bases). The CDR3 has 13 residues. Trimming cost V 4 bases and J 4 bases, with 11 bases left between them. Per germline, CDR1 SGHKS and CDR2 YYEKEE (reference sequence). The CDR3 DNA reads TGTGCCAGCAGCCCTGATGGGGCAGAGACCCAGTACTTC. This translates into CASSPDGAETQYF.

In this sample, this clonotype turned up many times. The gene calls are TRBV19 and TRBJ1-5, with TRBD1 matching over 9 bases. CDR3 length equals 16 residues. The J segment lost 5 bases and the V segment lost 4 bases, leaving 9 bases of the junction unmatched. Per the germline V gene, CDR1 is LNHDA and CDR2 is SQIVND (reference sequence). The CDR3 region is CASSRGRDRDHQPQHF. CDR3 nucleotides: TGTGCCAGTAGTAGGGGCCGGGACAGGGACCATCAGCCCCAGCATTTT.

This clonotype appeared a single time. This sequence joins TRBV6-4 and TRBJ2-1; a weak D match, TRBD2 (6 bases). CDR3 size: 12 residues. Trimming stripped 6 bases from V and 7 bases from J, with 10 bases between. CDR1 is MRHNA, CDR2 SNTAGT, per germline. CDR3 in amino acids: CASSAAGNEQFF. For the CDR3, the DNA is TGTGCCAGCAGCGCGGCGGGAAATGAGCAGTTCTTC.

This clonotype was seen once. The rearrangement joins TRBV5-4 to TRBJ2-5; 8 bases align to TRBD2. Germline assignment: CDR1 SGHNT and CDR2 YYREEE (reference sequence). The trim removed 5 bases at V and 4 bases at J, leaving 10 bases unmatched. The CDR3 extends over 15 amino acids. CDR3 sequence: CASSPTGGGRETQYF. In DNA, the CDR3 is TGTGCCAGCAGTCCGACGGGAGGGGGACGAGAGACCCAGTACTTC.

Ten or more counts support this clonotype. J is TRBJ1-1 and V is TRBV11-2, with 8 nucleotides matching TRBD1. The V segment lost 1 base and the J segment 5 bases; nucleotides outside the gene matches: 6. Looked up from germline, CDR1 is SGHAT and CDR2 is FQNNGV. The CDR3 consists of 15 residues. In nucleotides, the CDR3 is TGTGCCAGCAGCTTAGTGCGGAGGACAGGGACTGAAGCTTTCTTT. Translating it yields CASSLVRRTGTEAFF.

This rearrangement joins TRBV4-1 to TRBJ2-1; 7 bases agree with TRBD1. The CDR3 is made up of 14 amino acids. Germline loops: CDR1 MGHRA, CDR2 YSYEKL. With 1 base clipped from V and 8 bases from J, the junction kept 5 bases outside the gene matches. CDR3 bases: TGCGCCAGCAGCCAAGGGGGACAGTCATATGAGCAGTTCTTC. Its translation: CASSQGGQSYEQFF.

This clonotype was seen repeatedly, ten times or more. V and J are TRBV20-1 and TRBJ2-6; D is undetermined. Germline CDR1 and CDR2: DFQATT and SNEGSKA (reference sequence). With 0 bases removed from V and 3 bases from J, the gap between germline ends came to 9 bases. The length of the CDR3 is 15 residues. For the CDR3, the DNA is TGCAGTGCTAGAGAGGGCGGTCTTGGGGCCAACGTCCTGACTTTC. Translating it yields CSAREGGLGANVLTF.

Only a few counts were recorded for this clonotype. The chain uses TRBV28 and TRBJ2-7; D may be TRBD1 (5 bases). This CDR3 region has 11 residues. Germline CDR1 is MDHEN and CDR2 is SYDVKM. Deletions cut 8 bases from V and 6 bases from J, with 11 bases between. CDR3 in amino acids: CASLGLGEQYF. The CDR3 region has the DNA TGTGCCAGCCTGGGGCTTGGCGAGCAGTACTTC. Based on the CDR3 plus reference TRBV28 and TRBJ2-7, the full variable domain is DVKVTQSSRYLVKRTGEKVFLECVQDMDHENMFWYRQDPGLGLRLIYFSYDVKMKEKGDIPEGYSVSREKKERFSLILESASTNQTSMYLCASLGLGEQYFGPGTRLTVT.